A selection of T cell receptor beta chains follows, all from one sample in a study of cytotoxic CD8 clonotypes in ibrutinib-treated CLL. Clones were read by immunoSEQ multiplex PCR, and TCRdb kept only the in-frame ones, dropping some. The table lists roughly 130,000 clones, about 79% of them singletons, with roughly 12% in the top ten. Sequencing used PBMCs, obtained after 12 months of ibrutinib treatment. These receptors were collected from a human donor with chronic lymphocytic leukemia. The CDR3 runs from the conserved cysteine through the conserved F or W. Fields, in order: D gene, J gene, CDR3 length, V gene, clone size, CDR3 protein, CDR3 DNA. D genes are given only for firm matches. Size values are once, few and many counts, or a class for expanded clones, and some rows have none.

d_gene: NA
j_gene: TRBJ1-2
len: 14
v_gene: TRBV5-1
abundance: NA
CDR3aa: CASSVGSANYGYTF
CDR3nt: TGCGCCAGCAGCGTAGGGTCAGCTAACTATGGCTACACCTTC

d_gene: TRBD2
j_gene: TRBJ2-2
len: 16
v_gene: TRBV9
abundance: NA
CDR3aa: CASSVSGRATTGELFF
CDR3nt: TGTGCCAGCAGCGTCAGCGGGAGGGCTACCACCGGGGAGCTGTTTTTT

d_gene: NA
j_gene: TRBJ2-3
len: 15
v_gene: TRBV25-1
abundance: NA
CDR3aa: CASSEYREPAVGLYF
CDR3nt: TGTGCCAGCAGTGAATACCGGGAGCCCGCGGTTGGTTTGTATTTT

d_gene: TRBD2
j_gene: TRBJ2-5
len: 15
v_gene: TRBV7-2
abundance: NA
CDR3aa: CASTPFGRARETQYF
CDR3nt: TGTGCCAGCACCCCATTCGGGAGGGCCCGGGAGACCCAGTACTTC

d_gene: NA
j_gene: TRBJ2-7
len: 14
v_gene: TRBV27
abundance: NA
CDR3aa: CASSLKGRSYEQYF
CDR3nt: TGTGCCAGCAGTTTAAAGGGGCGGTCCTACGAGCAGTACTTC

d_gene: NA
j_gene: TRBJ2-7
len: 13
v_gene: TRBV7-2
abundance: NA
CDR3aa: CASSLSTFYEQYF
CDR3nt: TGTGCCAGCAGCCTATCGACTTTCTACGAGCAGTACTTC

d_gene: TRBD1
j_gene: TRBJ1-2
len: 14
v_gene: TRBV6-5
abundance: few
CDR3aa: CASSYTTGRNGYTF
CDR3nt: TGTGCCAGCAGTTACACGACAGGGCGAAATGGCTACACCTTC

d_gene: NA
j_gene: TRBJ1-1
len: 12
v_gene: TRBV28
abundance: NA
CDR3aa: CASSVSSTEAFF
CDR3nt: TGTGCCAGCAGTGTATCGAGCACTGAAGCTTTTTTT

d_gene: NA
j_gene: TRBJ2-5
len: 11
v_gene: TRBV7-2
abundance: NA
CDR3aa: CASSLYKTQYF
CDR3nt: TGTGCCAGCAGCTTATATAAGACCCAGTACTTC

d_gene: TRBD1
j_gene: TRBJ1-2
len: 16
v_gene: TRBV5-5
abundance: NA
CDR3aa: CASSLGVQGMNYGYTF
CDR3nt: TGTGCCAGCAGCTTGGGGGTACAGGGGATGAACTATGGCTACACCTTC

d_gene: NA
j_gene: TRBJ2-3
len: 15
v_gene: TRBV18
abundance: NA
CDR3aa: CASSLRGSSTDTQYF
CDR3nt: TGTGCCAGCTCACTGAGGGGGTCAAGCACAGATACGCAGTATTTT

d_gene: NA
j_gene: TRBJ2-7
len: 14
v_gene: TRBV6-5
abundance: NA
CDR3aa: CASSLQGPPYEQYF
CDR3nt: TGTGCCAGCAGTTTACAGGGCCCCCCCTACGAGCAGTACTTC

d_gene: NA
j_gene: TRBJ2-2
len: 15
v_gene: TRBV9
abundance: NA
CDR3aa: CASSAGQANTGELFF
CDR3nt: TGTGCCAGCAGCGCGGGGCAGGCGAACACCGGGGAGCTGTTTTTT

d_gene: NA
j_gene: TRBJ2-5
len: 13
v_gene: TRBV4-2
abundance: NA
CDR3aa: CASSLWVGETQYF
CDR3nt: TGTGCCAGCAGCTTATGGGTTGGAGAGACCCAGTACTTC

d_gene: NA
j_gene: TRBJ2-1
len: 13
v_gene: TRBV7-2
abundance: NA
CDR3aa: CASSSPGLSEQFF
CDR3nt: TGTGCCAGCAGCTCCCCGGGGCTATCGGAGCAGTTCTTC

d_gene: NA
j_gene: TRBJ2-2
len: 17
v_gene: TRBV2
abundance: NA
CDR3aa: CASSEAGAGFRAGELFF
CDR3nt: TGTGCCAGCAGTGAAGCGGGGGCGGGATTTAGGGCCGGGGAGCTGTTTTTT

d_gene: NA
j_gene: TRBJ2-1
len: 15
v_gene: TRBV7-2
abundance: NA
CDR3aa: CASSFGGLGYNEQFF
CDR3nt: TGTGCCAGCAGCTTCGGGGGACTTGGGTACAATGAGCAGTTCTTC

d_gene: NA
j_gene: TRBJ1-1
len: 12
v_gene: TRBV7-9
abundance: NA
CDR3aa: CASSPMADEAFF
CDR3nt: TGTGCCAGCAGCCCAATGGCAGACGAAGCTTTCTTT

d_gene: NA
j_gene: TRBJ2-1
len: 13
v_gene: TRBV5-1
abundance: few
CDR3aa: CASSLDRDGEQFF
CDR3nt: TGCGCCAGCAGCCTCGACCGAGACGGTGAGCAGTTCTTC

d_gene: TRBD2
j_gene: TRBJ2-1
len: 18
v_gene: TRBV4-2
abundance: NA
CDR3aa: CASSLRTSGTRGNNEQFF
CDR3nt: TGTGCCAGCAGCCTCCGGACTAGCGGGACGAGAGGAAACAATGAGCAGTTCTTC

d_gene: NA
j_gene: TRBJ2-3
len: 12
v_gene: TRBV7-8
abundance: few
CDR3aa: CASSFGVDTQYF
CDR3nt: TGTGCCAGCAGCTTTGGTGTGGATACGCAGTATTTT

d_gene: NA
j_gene: TRBJ2-5
len: 14
v_gene: TRBV4-3
abundance: once
CDR3aa: CASSQVVGGETQYF
CDR3nt: TGCGCCAGCAGCCAAGTCGTGGGAGGCGAGACCCAGTACTTC

d_gene: NA
j_gene: TRBJ2-2
len: 15
v_gene: TRBV18
abundance: NA
CDR3aa: CATGRDITNTGELFF
CDR3nt: TGTGCCACCGGAAGGGACATCACGAACACCGGGGAGCTGTTTTTT

d_gene: NA
j_gene: TRBJ1-4
len: 15
v_gene: TRBV18
abundance: once
CDR3aa: CASSMPGQINEKLFF
CDR3nt: TGTGCCAGCTCAATGCCGGGACAAATTAATGAAAAACTGTTTTTT

d_gene: NA
j_gene: TRBJ1-1
len: 15
v_gene: TRBV9
abundance: NA
CDR3aa: CASSVASGVNTEAFF
CDR3nt: TGTGCCAGCAGCGTAGCGTCAGGGGTGAACACTGAAGCTTTCTTT

d_gene: NA
j_gene: TRBJ1-1
len: 14
v_gene: TRBV2
abundance: NA
CDR3aa: CASSEALGLAEAFF
CDR3nt: TGTGCCAGCAGTGAAGCGTTAGGGCTCGCTGAAGCTTTCTTT

d_gene: NA
j_gene: TRBJ2-7
len: 16
v_gene: TRBV4-1
abundance: NA
CDR3aa: CASSLRSLGGAHEQYF
CDR3nt: TGCGCCAGCAGCCTAAGGAGTCTAGGAGGGGCCCACGAGCAGTACTTC

d_gene: TRBD2
j_gene: TRBJ2-1
len: 18
v_gene: TRBV9
abundance: once
CDR3aa: CASSVGELAGTPYNEQFF
CDR3nt: TGTGCCAGCAGCGTAGGGGAACTAGCGGGAACACCCTACAATGAGCAGTTCTTC

d_gene: NA
j_gene: TRBJ2-2
len: 15
v_gene: TRBV28
abundance: NA
CDR3aa: CASSFPAANTGELFF
CDR3nt: TGTGCCAGCAGTTTCCCGGCCGCGAACACCGGGGAGCTGTTTTTT

d_gene: NA
j_gene: TRBJ2-1
len: 15
v_gene: TRBV6-5
abundance: NA
CDR3aa: CASIMTYSPYNEQFF
CDR3nt: TGTGCCAGCATTATGACGTATTCACCCTACAATGAGCAGTTCTTC

d_gene: NA
j_gene: TRBJ1-2
len: 16
v_gene: TRBV27
abundance: once
CDR3aa: CASSLGGQKRDYGYTF
CDR3nt: TGTGCCAGCAGTTTAGGGGGACAAAAACGAGACTATGGCTACACCTTC

d_gene: TRBD2
j_gene: TRBJ2-5
len: 16
v_gene: TRBV7-2
abundance: NA
CDR3aa: CASSLARLAGQETQYF
CDR3nt: TGTGCCAGCAGCTTAGCTCGACTAGCGGGACAAGAGACCCAGTACTTC

d_gene: TRBD2
j_gene: TRBJ2-7
len: 16
v_gene: TRBV7-2
abundance: NA
CDR3aa: CASQTSGTSGRPEQYF
CDR3nt: TGTGCCAGCCAAACATCGGGGACTAGCGGGAGGCCCGAGCAGTACTTC

d_gene: TRBD2
j_gene: TRBJ2-3
len: 17
v_gene: TRBV5-1
abundance: NA
CDR3aa: CASSLAGGIIAVDTQYF
CDR3nt: TGCGCCAGCAGCTTGGCCGGGGGGATAATCGCGGTAGATACGCAGTATTTT

d_gene: NA
j_gene: TRBJ2-7
len: 12
v_gene: TRBV25-1
abundance: few
CDR3aa: CASSEFNYEQYF
CDR3nt: TGTGCCAGCAGTGAATTCAACTACGAGCAGTACTTC

d_gene: NA
j_gene: TRBJ2-2
len: 17
v_gene: TRBV12-2
abundance: NA
CDR3aa: CASRPDRTGVNTGELFF
CDR3nt: TGTGCAAGTCGCCCCGATCGGACAGGAGTAAACACCGGGGAGCTGTTTTTT

d_gene: TRBD2
j_gene: TRBJ2-7
len: 15
v_gene: TRBV7-2
abundance: few
CDR3aa: CASSWGEGPAYEQYF
CDR3nt: TGTGCCAGCAGCTGGGGGGAGGGCCCAGCCTACGAGCAGTACTTC

d_gene: NA
j_gene: TRBJ2-1
len: 13
v_gene: TRBV9
abundance: NA
CDR3aa: CASSVGVPGEQFF
CDR3nt: TGTGCCAGCAGCGTAGGTGTCCCGGGGGAGCAGTTCTTC

d_gene: NA
j_gene: TRBJ1-1
len: 13
v_gene: TRBV29-1
abundance: few
CDR3aa: CSVEGGFGTEAFF
CDR3nt: TGCAGCGTTGAGGGGGGTTTTGGCACTGAAGCTTTCTTT

d_gene: NA
j_gene: TRBJ2-2
len: 10
v_gene: TRBV6-6
abundance: NA
CDR3aa: CASGTGELFF
CDR3nt: TGTGCCAGCGGAACCGGGGAGCTGTTTTTT

d_gene: NA
j_gene: TRBJ2-1
len: 16
v_gene: TRBV4-1
abundance: NA
CDR3aa: CASSQAIQGVYNEQFF
CDR3nt: TGCGCCAGCAGCCAAGCCATACAGGGCGTATACAATGAGCAGTTCTTC

d_gene: NA
j_gene: TRBJ2-5
len: 15
v_gene: TRBV5-5
abundance: once
CDR3aa: CASSLDGQGQETQYF
CDR3nt: TGTGCCAGCAGCTTGGATGGGCAGGGTCAAGAGACCCAGTACTTC